Below are 2 T cell receptor beta chains sequenced from a single sample in a study of identical twins. Each CDR3 protein gets one entry after TCRdb re-called the 5' RACE reads with MiXCR. The data show around 370,000 distinct CDR3 sequences, roughly 9% seen once. Input material: naive T cells sorted from blood. These receptors originate from a woman aged 45-65 years in good health.

The V call is TRBV29-1, the J call TRBJ2-5; D might be TRBD1 (6 bases). V shed 8 bases and J shed 5 bases, with 24 bases lying between them. Germline values: CDR1 SQVTM, CDR2 ANQGSEA. The CDR3 length is 15 residues. CDR3 nucleotide sequence: TGCAGCTTGGGGGCAGCCCTGCTAGACGAGGAGACCCAGTACTTC. It yields the protein CSLGAALLDEETQYF.

The chain is built from TRBV20-1 and TRBJ2-3; D gene ambiguous. Trimming took off 5 bases at V and 1 base at J, with 4 bases between the two ends. CDR3 length: 11 residues. The germline V gene encodes CDR1 DFQATT and CDR2 SNEGSKA (reference sequence). The CDR3 protein is CSAARTDTQYF. CDR3 sequence (DNA): TGCAGTGCTGCTCGCACAGATACGCAGTATTTT.